This T cell receptor beta chain was captured in a study of cytomegalovirus exposure and HLA in healthy donors. Study conclusions and caveats: Association of a missense DCLRE1C variant with TCR beta V- and J-gene trimming was reported in a later analysis. Earlier findings revealed that most TCR beta V segments proved productive either about 87% or about 30% of the time. Researchers left out some V segments, among them TRBV6-2 and TRBV6-3, as indistinguishable.

A word on this clone: What it recognizes is unknown.

In the PCR, 60 Vbeta and 13 Jbeta primers were used. The method was immunoSEQ multiplex PCR; TCRdb's version includes in-frame clones alone and lacks a portion of them. The sample carries 160,000 or so clones, around 69% recorded once. The CDR3 contains 14 residues. Trimming removed 7 bases from V and 1 base from J, with 13 bases in between. CDR1 and CDR2 from the germline V gene are SNHLY and FYNNEI. The receptor was isolated from a man aged 60-69 years in good health and CMV-seronegative. The specimen was PBMCs. The rearrangement uses TRBV2 and TRBJ1-2; tentatively, D is TRBD1 (5 bases). The CDR3 DNA sequence: TGTGCCAGCATCCAGGGTTCCCTTAACTATGGCTACACCTTC. Protein sequence: CASIQGSLNYGYTF.